The 11 T cell receptor beta chains listed next were all sequenced from one sample in a study of a mutant IDH1 vaccine in newly diagnosed glioma (dated by TCRdb to about 2021). The antigens these receptors bind are not known. Library generation was performed with the immunoSEQ multiplex PCR assay. TCRdb took this table from immuneACCESS and kept in-frame rearrangements with V and J called. Such tables lack part of the clones; where checked against another copy, unresolved V genes explain under half of the gap, and the rest is unexplained. The sample data list approximately 58,000 clones, and less than 90% of these were observed just once. The biggest ten clones account for 3.5% to 4.5% of the sample. The time point label here, explained by the study, means: week 47, end of study. Each vaccine dose was 300 ug of a 20-mer mutant IDH1 peptide in Montanide, given subcutaneously with topical imiquimod.

The starting material was PBMCs, obtained from a glioma patient whose treatment included an IDH1 peptide vaccine. These receptor sequences come from a young man with glioma.

This chain connects TRBV15 to TRBJ1-4; D is uncertain. Germline CDR1 reads LNHNV; CDR2 reads YYDKDF (reference sequence). The V gene lost 0 bases and the J gene lost 8 bases, with 10 bases spanning the gap. CDR3 size: 14 residues. The CDR3 nucleotides are TGTGCCACCAGCAGAGATCGGCGAGGCGAAAAACTGTTTTTT. It translates to CATSRDRRGEKLFF.

This clone was observed a handful of times. The J gene is TRBJ1-5, the V gene TRBV30; a weak D match, TRBD1 (5 bases). Per the germline V gene, CDR1 is GTSNPN and CDR2 is SVGIG (reference sequence). V lost 2 bases to trimming and J lost 5 bases, with 10 bases between them. There are 13 residues in the CDR3. The DNA for the CDR3 is TGTGCCTGGAGTACAGGTTCGCATCAGCCCCAGCATTTT. Protein product: CAWSTGSHQPQHF.

The V gene is TRBV10-3, the J gene TRBJ1-4, with D tentatively TRBD1 (6 bases). V lost 2 bases, J lost 5 bases, and 9 bases lay in between. Germline V CDR1 and CDR2: ENHRY, SYGVKD. The CDR3 runs 14 residues. CDR3 protein: CAISETGKNEKLFF. CDR3 bases: TGTGCCATCAGTGAGACAGGGAAGAATGAAAAACTGTTTTTT.

This clone was seen only a few times. The chain couples TRBV19 to TRBJ1-5; D is possibly TRBD1 (6 bases). The CDR3 sequence is 15 residues long. The V gene lost 3 bases and the J gene lost 4 bases, with 13 bases spanning the gap. Germline CDR1 and CDR2: LNHDA and SQIVND (reference sequence). The CDR3 sequence is CASSIRGGGNQPQHF. Written as DNA, the CDR3 is TGTGCCAGTAGTATCAGGGGTGGCGGGAATCAGCCCCAGCATTTT. The variable domain in full, completed from reference TRBV19 and TRBJ1-5, reads DGGITQSPKYLFRKEGQNVTLSCEQNLNHDAMYWYRQDPGQGLRLIYYSQIVNDFQKGDIAEGYSVSREKKESFPLTVTSAQKNPTAFYLCASSIRGGGNQPQHFGDGTRLSIL.

The CDR3 here is CASSLETAGWLRAKNIQYF. The CDR3 DNA reads as TGTGCCAGCAGCTTAGAAACGGCAGGGTGGTTACGAGCCAAAAACATTCAGTACTTC. The chain has TRBV11-2 and TRBJ2-4; D perhaps matches TRBD1 (5 bases). Trimming stripped 0 bases from V and 0 bases from J, with 18 bases between. CDR3 length: 19 residues. The germline V gene encodes CDR1 SGHAT and CDR2 FQNNGV.

The chain carries TRBV4-1 and TRBJ1-1; maybe TRBD1 (5 bases). Trimming left V 0 bases short and J 7 bases short, with 18 bases between. This CDR3 has 16 amino acids. Germline V gives CDR1 MGHRA, CDR2 YSYEKL. CDR3 DNA sequence: TGCGCCAGCAGCCAAGACAGGGAATCTTACTCTGTTGAAGCTTTCTTT. This translates into CASSQDRESYSVEAFF.

The rearrangement joins TRBV5-1 to TRBJ2-2; the match to TRBD2 covers 7 bases. The V gene end was trimmed by 4 bases and the J gene end by 4 bases; junction bases not matched to a gene: 7. The CDR3 spans 15 residues. Germline lookup yields CDR1 SGHRS and CDR2 YFSETQ. This CDR3 reads CASSPGRGSTGELFF. Written as DNA, the CDR3 is TGCGCCAGCAGCCCGGGGCGGGGGAGCACCGGGGAGCTGTTTTTT. The entire variable domain, with the rest obtained from reference TRBV5-1 and TRBJ2-2, is as follows: KAGVTQTPRYLIKTRGQQVTLSCSPISGHRSVSWYQQTPGQGLQFLFEYFSETQRNKGNFPGRFSGRQFSNSRSEMNVSTLELGDSALYLCASSPGRGSTGELFFGEGSRLTVL.

In its sample, this clone was seen a few times. The chain carries TRBV14 and TRBJ2-5, with D possibly being TRBD2 (5 bases). V was shortened by 4 bases and J by 2 bases, with 14 bases between the two germline ends. Germline CDR1 and CDR2: SGHDN and FVKESK. The CDR3 contains 15 residues. The CDR3 nucleotides are TGTGCCAGCAGCCTTCGGACTTTGCGGCAAGAGACCCAGTACTTC. It translates to CASSLRTLRQETQYF.

The chain employs TRBV5-4 and TRBJ2-3, with 11 bases identical to TRBD2. J was trimmed by 6 bases and V by 0 bases; bases with no gene match: 12. The germline gives CDR1 SGHNT, CDR2 YYREEE (reference sequence). This CDR3 has 18 residues. Here the CDR3 DNA reads TGTGCCAGCAGCTTGGTCCAACTTTTAGCGGGGGGGCCGGATACGCAGTATTTT. Translated, it gives CASSLVQLLAGGPDTQYF. The full variable domain, with the rest looked up from reference TRBV5-4 and TRBJ2-3, is ETGVTQSPTHLIKTRGQQVTLRCSSQSGHNTVSWYQQALGQGPQFIFQYYREEENGRGNFPPRFSGLQFPNYSSELNVNALELDDSALYLCASSLVQLLAGGPDTQYFGPGTRLTVL.

J is TRBJ2-3 and V is TRBV19; D uncertain. Germline CDR1 and CDR2: LNHDA and SQIVND (reference sequence). Trimming took 3 bases from V and 2 from J, leaving 12 bases between them. The CDR3 spans 15 residues. Written as DNA, the CDR3 is TGTGCCAGTAGTATGTGGATAGCAGTCACAGATACGCAGTATTTT. Its protein product is CASSMWIAVTDTQYF.

The chain recombines TRBV2 with TRBJ2-7; 9 nucleotides line up with TRBD1. CDR3 length: 16 amino acids. With V trimmed by 6 bases and J by 4 bases, 13 bases remained unmatched. Germline CDR1 SNHLY, CDR2 FYNNEI. CDR3 coding DNA: TGTGCCAGCAGGGAACACGGGACAGGGTTTATGTACGAGCAGTACTTC. Translated, it gives CASREHGTGFMYEQYF.